This T cell receptor beta chain was documented in a study of monozygotic twins with inflammatory bowel disease. Donors each gave 2.5 ml of blood. It was roughly 3,500 ng of total RNA that each TCR library used. Amplification used two nested PCRs: around 17 cycles, then 8 to 10 cycles, on TCRalpha/TCRbeta cDNA. After re-calling the 5' RACE reads, TCRdb lists one entry per CDR3 protein, DNA absent. The sample has around 400,000 distinct CDR3 sequences, and its top ten clones hold 2% to 3%. CDR3 length equals 15 residues. The receptor was derived from a human donor with ulcerative colitis or Crohn's disease, or a healthy co-twin of an affected twin (not recorded which). This chain uses TRBV12-3 or TRBV12-4 with TRBJ2-1; TCRdb proposes TRBD1, but this gene call is untestable without DNA. Sequencing used blood. CDR3 sequence: CASSRSGGPYNEQFF.